The clone carrying this T cell receptor (beta chain) was observed many times. These data are taken from a study of T cells after yellow fever vaccination. Trimming took 2 bases from V and 13 from J; bases not matched to a gene: 7. Germline CDR1 MNHEY, CDR2 SMNVEV (reference sequence). This CDR3 contains 13 residues. TCRdb re-derived calls from the 5' RACE reads in MiXCR, one entry per CDR3 protein. The sample lists around 550,000 distinct CDR3 sequences, about 19% occurring once. V usage is TRBV27 and J usage is TRBJ2-3; 9 bases are a match to TRBD1. The source material was PBMCs, sampled 15 days after the yellow fever booster vaccination. This sequence originates from a man younger than 45 who received the YFV17D yellow fever vaccine. The CDR3 here is CASSLLRTGVEYF. CDR3 sequence (DNA): TGTGCCAGCAGTTTACTACGGACAGGGGTGGAGTATTTT.